The 8 T cell receptor beta chains in this list originate from one sample, sequenced in a study of cytomegalovirus exposure and HLA in healthy donors (dated by TCRdb to about 2017). Libraries were built with the immunoSEQ multiplex PCR assay. The multiplex PCR relied on a mix of 60 forward primers for TCR Vbeta segments and 13 reverse primers for TCR Jbeta segments. The clones in this table, taken by TCRdb from immuneACCESS, are in-frame only. Not every clone is retained; where verified, under half of the shortfall comes from an unresolved V gene, and the cause of the rest is unknown. The sample records 55,000 to 65,000 clones, about 84% of which are singletons. The ten largest clones add up to less than 7% of the sample. Sequencing input: PBMCs. Receptors were obtained from a male donor in good health and CMV-seronegative.

The chain joins TRBV2 to TRBJ1-2; a possible D gene is TRBD1 (6 bases). Trimming pared 6 bases from V and 3 bases from J, leaving 11 bases between. Germline CDR1 and CDR2: SNHLY and FYNNEI. The CDR3 runs to 13 residues. CDR3 sequence: CASSRPGDYGYTF. The DNA of the CDR3 is TGTGCCAGCAGCCGTCCAGGGGACTATGGCTACACCTTC.

This sequence joins TRBV30 and TRBJ1-2; D call uncertain. The germline V and J ends were trimmed by 0 bases and 7 bases, with 12 bases remaining between them. The CDR3 runs to 13 residues. Germline V lookup: CDR1 GTSNPN, CDR2 SVGIG (reference sequence). The CDR3 region is CAWSVRKSGGYTF. CDR3 coding DNA: TGTGCCTGGAGTGTCCGGAAATCGGGTGGCTACACCTTC.

This rearrangement joins TRBV19 to TRBJ2-7, with 7 positions matching TRBD1. The CDR3 spans 14 residues. V dropped 5 bases and J dropped 3; count of bases not matched to a gene: 7. Germline V CDR1 and CDR2: LNHDA, SQIVND (reference sequence). The CDR3 DNA sequence: TGTGCCAGTAGTCTCCGGGACAGCCTCTACGAGCAGTACTTC. This codes for CASSLRDSLYEQYF.

The chain combines TRBV14 with TRBJ2-5, with D unclear. Trimming pared 0 bases from V and 9 bases from J, leaving 5 bases between. This CDR3 comprises 11 residues. Germline V CDR1 and CDR2: SGHDN, FVKESK. The CDR3 DNA reads TGTGCCAGCAGCCAAGAGAGTGCCCAGTACTTC. The encoded protein is CASSQESAQYF.

V gene TRBV4-1 combines with J gene TRBJ2-5; TRBD2 matches at 8 bases. This CDR3 has 17 amino acids. Germline V gene lookup returns CDR1 MGHRA and CDR2 YSYEKL. Losses at the gene ends were 1 base for V and 2 bases for J; bases not matched to a gene: 9. CDR3 loop: CASSQVGGGLSQETQYF. The CDR3 coding sequence is TGCGCCAGCAGCCAAGTCGGGGGGGGCCTGTCTCAAGAGACCCAGTACTTC.

The chain combines TRBV10-3 with TRBJ1-2; tentatively, D is TRBD1 (5 bases). The CDR3 extends over 13 amino acids. From germline, CDR1 is ENHRY and CDR2 SYGVKD. V was trimmed by 6 bases and J by 6 bases, leaving 14 bases between them. In DNA form, the CDR3 reads TGTGCCATCAGAGAGACAGCCGAGCATGGCTACACCTTC. Translation: CAIRETAEHGYTF.

This chain joins TRBV6-5 and TRBJ1-2; the D gene is possibly TRBD1 (5 bases). This CDR3 contains 13 residues. Per the germline V gene, CDR1 is MNHEY and CDR2 is SVGAGI. V was shortened by 6 bases and J by 2 bases, with 10 bases between the two germline ends. The CDR3 here is CASRRQKNYGYTF. CDR3 nucleotides: TGTGCCAGCAGGAGACAGAAGAACTATGGCTACACCTTC.

This clone was counted a few times. J is TRBJ2-7 and V is TRBV27; 13 bases agree with TRBD2. Germline trimming cut 4 bases from V and 7 bases from J; bases unmatched to any gene: 7. This CDR3 spans 15 amino acids. Germline V gene sequence: CDR1 MNHEY, CDR2 SMNVEV (reference sequence). As DNA, the CDR3 is TGTGCCAGCAGTTCACTAGCGGGGGGGCTTTGGGAGCAGTACTTC. This encodes CASSSLAGGLWEQYF.